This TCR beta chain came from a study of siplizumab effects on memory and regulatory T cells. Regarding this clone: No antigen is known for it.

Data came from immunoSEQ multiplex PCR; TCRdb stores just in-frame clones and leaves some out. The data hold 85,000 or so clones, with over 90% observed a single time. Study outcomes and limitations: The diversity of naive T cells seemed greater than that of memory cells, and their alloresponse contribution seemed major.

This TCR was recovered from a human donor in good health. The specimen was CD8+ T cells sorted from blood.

CDR3 region: CSARGTEAFF. CDR3 coding DNA: TGCAGCGCCAGGGGTACTGAAGCTTTCTTT. The genes are TRBV29-1 and TRBJ1-1; possible D gene TRBD1, 6 bases. The germline V gene has CDR1 SQVTM and CDR2 ANQGSEA. There are 10 residues in the CDR3. V dropped 7 bases and J dropped 5 bases, with 8 bases sitting between them. Supplemented by reference TRBV29-1 and TRBJ1-1, the full variable domain reads SAVISQKPSRDICQRGTSLTIQCQVDSQVTMMFWYRQQPGQSLTLIATANQGSEATYESGFVIDKFPISRPNLTFSTLTVSNMSPEDSSIYLCSARGTEAFFGQGTRLTVV.